This T cell receptor beta chain was recovered during a study of blood T cell repertoires in COVID-19. Study overall: There were acute and convalescent COVID-19 samples, and they came from the United States, Italy and Spain. PBMCs, B-cell-depleted T cells, or T cells provided the cDNA or gDNA that made up the material.

Donors of Cohort 3 who recovered were those that had two negative PCRs, clearance, or symptom resolution. Here immunoSEQ multiplex PCR was the method, and the copy in TCRdb shows in-frame clones only, minus some. This sample has nearly 350,000 clones, with roughly 90% found just once. V dropped 7 bases and J dropped 5; count of bases not matched to a gene: 16. Germline lookup yields CDR1 MDHEN and CDR2 SYDVKM. The CDR3 sequence is 16 residues long. The clonotype was recovered from a woman aged 30 to 39 who had recovered from COVID-19. The V call is TRBV28, the J call TRBJ1-1; 7 bases map to TRBD1. The specimen was PBMCs or T cells enriched from blood (not recorded which). The CDR3 DNA sequence: TGTGCCAGCACCCTCGAGACAGGGATAAGGGGGACTGAAGCTTTCTTT. It translates to CASTLETGIRGTEAFF. Using reference TRBV28 and TRBJ1-1 for the parts outside the CDR3, the full variable domain is DVKVTQSSRYLVKRTGEKVFLECVQDMDHENMFWYRQDPGLGLRLIYFSYDVKMKEKGDIPEGYSVSREKKERFSLILESASTNQTSMYLCASTLETGIRGTEAFFGQGTRLTVV.